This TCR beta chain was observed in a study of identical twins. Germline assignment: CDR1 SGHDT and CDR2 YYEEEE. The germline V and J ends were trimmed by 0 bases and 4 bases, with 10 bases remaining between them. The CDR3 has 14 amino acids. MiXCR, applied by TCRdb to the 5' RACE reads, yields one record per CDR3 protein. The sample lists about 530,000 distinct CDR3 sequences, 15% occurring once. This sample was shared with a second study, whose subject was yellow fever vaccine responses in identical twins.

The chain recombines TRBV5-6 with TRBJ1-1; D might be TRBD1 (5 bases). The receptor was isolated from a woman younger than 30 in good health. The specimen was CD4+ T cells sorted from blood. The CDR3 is CASSLAQGATEAFF. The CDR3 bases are TGTGCCAGCAGCTTGGCCCAGGGTGCCACTGAAGCTTTCTTT. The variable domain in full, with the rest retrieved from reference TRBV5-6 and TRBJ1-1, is DAGVTQSPTHLIKTRGQQVTLRCSPKSGHDTVSWYQQALGQGPQFIFQYYEEEERQRGNFPDRFSGHQFPNYSSELNVNALLLGDSALYLCASSLAQGATEAFFGQGTRLTVV.